This T cell receptor (beta chain) comes out of a study of blood T cell repertoires in COVID-19. In the original workflow: Estimated nucleated cell counts came from reference gene primer amplification. Method: immunoSEQ multiplex PCR; TCRdb's copy keeps in-frame clones and lacks some. From that table come the V and J calls and clone size; the DNA was used to work out D and trimming. The table has some 670,000 clones, about 90% seen once. The CDR3 contains 16 residues. The V gene lost 1 base and the J gene lost 6 bases, with 18 bases spanning the gap. Germline CDR1 and CDR2: LNHNV and YYDKDF (reference sequence).

The receptor was derived from a woman under 30 with acute or convalescent COVID-19. V and J are TRBV15 and TRBJ1-1; possible D gene TRBD1, 5 bases. The sample consisted of peripheral blood. CDR3 coding DNA: TGTGCCACCAGCAGAGGACAGTTGGGGCCCAGATCTGAAGCTTTCTTT. Its translation: CATSRGQLGPRSEAFF.